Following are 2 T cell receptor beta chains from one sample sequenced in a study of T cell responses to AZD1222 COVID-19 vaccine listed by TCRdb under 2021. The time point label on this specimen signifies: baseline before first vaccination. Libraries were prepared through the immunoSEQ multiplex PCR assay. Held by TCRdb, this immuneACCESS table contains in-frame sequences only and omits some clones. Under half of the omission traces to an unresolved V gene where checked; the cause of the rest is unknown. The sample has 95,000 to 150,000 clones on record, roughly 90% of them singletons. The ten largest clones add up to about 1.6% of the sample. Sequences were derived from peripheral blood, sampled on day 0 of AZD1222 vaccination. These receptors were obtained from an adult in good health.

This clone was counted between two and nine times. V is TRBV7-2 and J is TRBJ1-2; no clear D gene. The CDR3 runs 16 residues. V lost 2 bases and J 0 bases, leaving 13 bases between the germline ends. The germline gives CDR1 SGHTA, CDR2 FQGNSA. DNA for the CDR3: TGTGCCAGCAGCTTAAACGCTCCGGGGACTAACTATGGCTACACCTTC. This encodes CASSLNAPGTNYGYTF.

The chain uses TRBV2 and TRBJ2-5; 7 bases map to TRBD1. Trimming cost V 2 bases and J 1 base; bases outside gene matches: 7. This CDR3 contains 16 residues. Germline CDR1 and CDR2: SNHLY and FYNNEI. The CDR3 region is CASSEHRGLPQETQYF. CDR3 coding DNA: TGTGCCAGCAGTGAACACAGGGGTTTGCCCCAAGAGACCCAGTACTTC.